Listed below are T cell receptor beta chains from one sample, sequenced in a study of metastatic and nonmetastatic thyroid tumors. TCRdb re-clonotyped the PCR reads through MiXCR. Among tens of thousands of clones listed, 20% to 30% were seen once. What was sequenced was blood. The receptors derive from a female donor with papillary thyroid cancer or a benign thyroid nodule (not recorded which). Some clones in this sample may be carry-over from other donors' samples. Both conserved end residues are part of each CDR3. A D gene is named only where the DNA matches it firmly. The size of a clone is reported for some rows only, either as once, few or many, or as a class for expanded clones.

D gene	clone size	V gene	J gene	CDR3 DNA	CDR3 protein
NA	few	TRBV6-1	TRBJ2-7	TGTGCCAGCAATGGCGGGACCTCCTACGAGCAGTACTTC	CASNGGTSYEQYF
NA	NA	TRBV4-1	TRBJ1-2	TGCGCCAGCAGCCAAGAGTCGAGGCAGGAAGTCTACTATGGCTACACCTTC	CASSQESRQEVYYGYTF
NA	NA	TRBV15	TRBJ2-7	TGTGCCACCAGTGACGGGAGTCCTACCTACGAGCAGTACTTC	CATSDGSPTYEQYF
NA	few	TRBV28	TRBJ1-2	TGTGCCAGCAGAACGCATGGGGAGGTTGGCTACACCTTC	CASRTHGEVGYTF
TRBD2	few	TRBV28	TRBJ2-7	TGTTCCAGCATCAGCGGGACTAGCGGGAGTGTGGGCGAGCAGTACTTC	CSSISGTSGSVGEQYF
NA	many	TRBV5-5	TRBJ1-2	TGTGCCAGCAGCTTGACAGGGTCAAGCTATGGCTACACCTTC	CASSLTGSSYGYTF
TRBD1	medium-sized	TRBV28	TRBJ2-7	TGTGCCAGCAGTTTACGGGACAGGGTACTTGGCGAGCAGTACTTC	CASSLRDRVLGEQYF
TRBD1	many	TRBV4-1	TRBJ1-2	TGCGCCAGCAGCCAAGGGACAGGGACCTATGGCTACACCTTC	CASSQGTGTYGYTF
TRBD1	NA	TRBV19	TRBJ1-1	TGTGTCAGTAGTCAGGGGGCCGTGAACACTGAAGCTTTCTTT	CVSSQGAVNTEAFF
TRBD1	NA	TRBV5-1	TRBJ1-2	TGCGCCAGCAGCTCTCGGACAGGGCAAGGGTATGGCTACACCTTC	CASSSRTGQGYGYTF
NA	NA	TRBV15	TRBJ2-1	TGTGCCACCAGCAGAGAGTCAGGGACCCTTTACAATGAGCAGTTCTTC	CATSRESGTLYNEQFF
NA	NA	TRBV4-2	TRBJ1-1	TGTGCCAGCAGCCAAGAACAGTTGCCACCTGAAGCTTTCTTT	CASSQEQLPPEAFF
NA	few	TRBV6-1	TRBJ2-6	TGTGCCAGCAGCCCCAGGGGGGCCAACGTCCTGACTTTC	CASSPRGANVLTF
TRBD1	few	TRBV7-3	TRBJ1-6	TGTGCCAGCAGCTCTCAGAACAGGGGCAGCTCCTATAATTCACCCCTCCACTTT	CASSSQNRGSSYNSPLHF
NA	NA	TRBV11-2	TRBJ2-3	TGTGCCAGCAGCCGCCACAGTGGGAGGCCCTTTGTGGATACGCAGTATTTT	CASSRHSGRPFVDTQYF
TRBD1	many	TRBV7-2	TRBJ1-2	TGTGCCAGCAGCCCTCCGGGACAGATCTATGGCTACACCTTC	CASSPPGQIYGYTF
NA	few	TRBV18	TRBJ1-2	TGTGCCAGCTCACCATTTGGACGGAGCGATGGCTACACCTTC	CASSPFGRSDGYTF